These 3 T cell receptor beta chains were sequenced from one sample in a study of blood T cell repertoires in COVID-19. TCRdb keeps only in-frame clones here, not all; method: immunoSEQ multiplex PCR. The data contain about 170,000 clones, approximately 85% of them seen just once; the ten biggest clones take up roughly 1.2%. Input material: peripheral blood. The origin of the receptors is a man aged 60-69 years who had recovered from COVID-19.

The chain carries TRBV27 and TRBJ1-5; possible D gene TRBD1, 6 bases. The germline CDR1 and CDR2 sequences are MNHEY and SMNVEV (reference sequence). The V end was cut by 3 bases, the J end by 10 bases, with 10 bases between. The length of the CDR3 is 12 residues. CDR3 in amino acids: CASSFGGGPQHF. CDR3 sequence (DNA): TGTGCCAGCAGTTTTGGGGGCGGACCCCAGCATTTT.

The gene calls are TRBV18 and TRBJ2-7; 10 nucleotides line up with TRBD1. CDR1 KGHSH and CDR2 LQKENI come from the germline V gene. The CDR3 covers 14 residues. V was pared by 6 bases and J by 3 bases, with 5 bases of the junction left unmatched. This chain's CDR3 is CASSPGTGVYEQYF. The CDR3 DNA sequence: TGTGCCAGCTCCCCCGGGACAGGGGTCTACGAGCAGTACTTC.

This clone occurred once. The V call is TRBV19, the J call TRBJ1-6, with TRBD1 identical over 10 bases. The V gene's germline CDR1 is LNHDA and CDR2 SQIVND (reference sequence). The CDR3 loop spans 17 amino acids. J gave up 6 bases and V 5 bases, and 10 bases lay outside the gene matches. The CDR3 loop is CASSLAGTGVGNSPLHF. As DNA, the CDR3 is TGTGCCAGTAGTCTAGCCGGGACAGGGGTTGGTAATTCACCCCTCCACTTT. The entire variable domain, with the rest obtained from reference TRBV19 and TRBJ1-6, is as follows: DGGITQSPKYLFRKEGQNVTLSCEQNLNHDAMYWYRQDPGQGLRLIYYSQIVNDFQKGDIAEGYSVSREKKESFPLTVTSAQKNPTAFYLCASSLAGTGVGNSPLHFGNGTRLTVT.